This TCR beta chain was found in a study of technical replicates of blood from a few donors. Sequenced by immunoSEQ multiplex PCR; TCRdb stores in-frame clones only, minus some. The sample lists 50,000 to 65,000 clones; nearly 95% were seen once. The CDR3 sequence is 15 residues long. V dropped 4 bases and J dropped 6; count of bases not matched to a gene: 9. This rearrangement joins TRBV5-3 to TRBJ1-5; TRBD1 matches at 8 bases. TRBV5-3 is reported as an ORF; its role is uncertain. The receptor was derived from a human donor in good health. Some clones in this sample may be carry-over from other donors' samples. Input material: PBMCs. CDR3 amino acids: CARSENGQGRQPQHF. The CDR3 nucleotides read TGTGCCAGAAGCGAAAATGGACAGGGTCGTCAGCCCCAGCATTTT.